This T cell receptor beta chain came from a study of cytomegalovirus exposure and HLA in healthy donors (dated by TCRdb to between 2016 and 2019). Broadly, across the study: An earlier analysis of fewer than 750 of the donors reported roughly 300 Gb of sequence data and around 120 million unique TCR beta sequences obtained from 180 million or so T cells. Rather than drawing on any new phenotypic data, the later analysis identified candidate immune exposures from TCR beta sequences and the way those sequences occurred across donors. To predict cytomegalovirus infection status, the study combined high-throughput TCR immunosequencing, statistical association of individual TCRs with disease status, and machine learning. In a later analysis, previously published TCR beta repertoires from 666 donors were re-analyzed and high-resolution HLA genotyping was added so that TCR occurrence patterns could be studied. Typing coverage varied by locus: roughly 629-630 donors for A, B, C, DRB1 and DQB1; approximately 500 for DQA1; around 570 for DPA1; under 490 for DPB1. In an earlier analysis of over 550 of the donors, high-throughput TCR beta sequencing was used to judge whether each TCR beta V gene segment behaved as functional or pseudogenic. The study aimed to test whether cataloging public T cell receptors could reveal signatures of past pathogen exposure. Of the roughly 410 genotyped donors, less than 85% were placed in the genetic ancestry cluster associated with self-reported Caucasian donors. Among about 400 genotyped donors of the cohort, an average of about 240,000 unique TCR beta nucleotide sequences was sequenced per donor, of which about 19% were non-productive. A handful of DR-DQ haplotypes were treated as single units for association and clustering because of strong linkage in the cohort. An early release that covered about 640 HLA-typed donors contained around 300 gigabases of sequencing data and 75 million to 100 million unique TCR sequences. The study profiled the T cell repertoires of 550 to 700 subjects by immunosequencing and related them to cytomegalovirus serostatus. Donor age, sex, ethnicity and CMV serostatus were compiled alongside the repertoire data. A later genetic analysis took genome-wide SNP genotypes for 398 of the 666 donors and used that subset as a discovery cohort. In addition to the first cohort of 500 to 850 subjects, a separate validation cohort of approximately 120 different subjects was used. HLA typing covered class I and class II loci at four-digit resolution. Every discovery cohort repertoire had been produced on one sequencing platform. Study-level results and caveats: A later analysis found that TCR association rates varied across HLA loci, with DRB1 alleles showing the most associated TCRs and HLA-C alleles the fewest. While some public TCRs were present in many individuals, most TCR sequences turned up only very rarely across donors. Three of the identified cytomegalovirus-associated TCR beta chains were confirmed in vitro to be specific for cytomegalovirus antigens. An earlier analysis of around 500 of the donors showed that most TCR beta V segments appeared in productive rearrangements either about 87% or about 30% of the time, which broadly matched IMGT annotations. Presence/absence analyses assumed roughly uniform sequencing depth across donors, an assumption that may not hold. Strong co-occurrence of HLA alleles, especially DR and DQ, made assigning TCR associations to individual alleles difficult. In a later analysis, several top co-occurrence clusters were reported to appear linked to parvovirus B19, influenza, CMV and Epstein-Barr virus. A later analysis found that HLA-associated TCR beta chains were more clonally expanded and had lower generation probabilities than equally common non-associated chains. A later analysis found that most CMV-associated TCR beta chains appeared HLA-restricted, with HLA associations seemingly driven largely by CMV exposure. Because counts were too low, 15 to 20 rarely observed V segments, including chromosome 9 orphons, were excluded from the earlier analysis of under 650 of the donors. Cytomegalovirus status was reported to be diagnosed by the classifier with high specificity and sensitivity in both the original and validation cohorts. Because HLA typing was unavailable for some donors at each locus, only the typed subset was used in association tests. Some IMGT-functional V segments, including TRBV6-2 and TRBV6-3, could not be told apart with the 87-base-pair reads, so those segments were excluded. Linkage disequilibrium might explain the correlated functional status among segregating V segments, but an unknown experimental factor could not be excluded. A further reported finding was that TCR beta sequences accurately predicted the HLA-A and HLA-B alleles for most subjects in the first cohort. Immune exposure information for the cohort was limited to CMV serostatus. Only TCR beta chains were sequenced in this cohort, and the absence of alpha or paired-chain data limited detectable features. An association between a missense DCLRE1C variant and V-gene and J-gene trimming of TCR beta chains was found in a later genetic analysis and replicated in an independent cohort. It was suggested by the authors that the approach could potentially be generalized to other disease states and immunological phenotypes. At a false discovery rate of 0.05, a later analysis linked around 17,000 TCR beta sequences to specific HLA alleles. The sequencing pipeline was judged likely to have produced a cluster of highly shared sequence variants as a technical artifact. According to a later genetic analysis, donors in an Asian-associated ancestry cluster had fewer N-insertions in productive TCRs than the approximately 630-donor mean. The study listed 150 to 200 TCR beta chains as associated with cytomegalovirus.

The CDR3 runs 15 residues from the cysteine to the phenylalanine. Kept here is only the CDR3 DNA, which spans 45 bases and is read in frame from base 1. CDR1 and CDR2, looked up from the germline V gene, are SGHDT and YYEEEE. V trim: 2 bases; J trim: 4 bases; unmatched bases: 5. Concerning this clone itself: Its antigen target is currently unknown. No quality values exist for individual bases; no much larger clone is one base distant.

Library preparation used the immunoSEQ multiplex PCR assay. For the multiplex PCR, a mixture combining 60 forward primers for TCR Vbeta segments and 13 reverse primers for TCR Jbeta segments was used. The CDR3 region of rearranged TCR beta genes was amplified from genomic DNA by a multiplex PCR assay. Amplified TCR beta libraries were sequenced as 87-base-pair reads on the Illumina HiSeq System. The original methods were these. A later analysis tallied approximately 87 million unique TCR beta chains across the 666 repertoires, and some 10 million of those chains were shared by two or more donors. A nearest-neighbor algorithm error-corrected the raw reads and collapsed the reads into unique sequences, merging closely related sequences to remove PCR and sequencing errors. To assign V, D and J gene segments, CDR3 sequences were aligned to IMGT reference sequences. For a sequence to be retained, a match of at least six nucleotides to both a V gene segment and a J gene segment was required. A rearrangement was called productive if the CDR3 had no stop codons and remained in frame with V and J, and every other rearrangement was called non-productive. CDR3 was defined by IMGT convention, running from the second conserved V-encoded cysteine to the conserved J-encoded phenylalanine. In an earlier analysis of more than 550 of the donors, sequences lacking an unambiguous match to a single V gene segment were excluded. An earlier analysis of fewer than 750 of the donors called V segments functional above 56.7% productive rearrangements and segregating when the between-donor standard deviation exceeded 5%. A statistical classification framework was built for diagnosing cytomegalovirus status from the catalog of TCR beta chain sequences. In a later analysis, TCR nucleotide sequences were compared against IMGT/GENE-DB human TR gene sequences so that V and J genes could be assigned. The TCRdist pipeline was used in a later analysis to assign CDR3 sequences and most-parsimonious VDJ recombination scenarios. In a later analysis, every TCR beta chain was defined by the combination of its CDR3 amino acid sequence and its V-gene family, and reads without a unique V-gene family were dropped. As a way to deal with suspected cross-contamination and a sequencing artifact, a later analysis dropped 450 to 700 nucleotide sequences that were highly shared and had low generation probability. A later analysis calculated a clonal expansion index for each public chain from normalized within-repertoire ranks of inferred template counts. In a later analysis, generation probabilities were computed with a VDJ recombination model fitted to out-of-frame rearrangements, and the resulting probabilities were checked against IGoR. In a later analysis, hypergeometric tests were used to score TCR-TCR, TCR-HLA and TCR-CMV co-occurrence, with a repertoire-size bias correction applied to TCR pairs. False discovery rates were estimated in a later analysis by permuting HLA or CMV assignments 20 times. In a later analysis, co-occurring TCRs were grouped using DBSCAN, with TCRdist sequence similarity added in when clustering inside HLA-allele-positive subsets. Repertoires with fewer than 30,000 or more than 120,000 public chains were left out of co-occurrence clustering, as were five repertoires with anomalous nucleotide sharing. TCRdb mirrors the immuneACCESS table, restricted to in-frame sequences. Some clones are absent from its copies; in checked studies, under half trace to an unresolved V gene, and the reason for the others is unknown. V and J calls and clone size are given by that table; D and trimming were obtained from the DNA. The sample table shows under 250,000 clones, and over 75% are seen once. About 2.7% of the sample comes from the top ten.

The cohort was made up of several hundred healthy bone marrow donors. Cohort members were all nominally healthy when sampled, although unrecorded immune exposures were likely present. The donor tested CMV seronegative and was one of the 352 seronegative cohort members. Every donor gave a peripheral blood sample, and the peripheral blood mononuclear cells from that sample were used for TCR beta sequencing. Genomic DNA extraction from the blood cell samples was performed with the Qiagen DNeasy Blood Extraction Kit. The sequenced sample was PBMCs. The chain is assembled from TRBV5-6 and TRBJ2-5; 10 bases in the junction line up with TRBD2. The receptor comes from a woman in her 30s in good health and CMV-seronegative. The CDR3 sequence is CASSLAGGGGETQYF. The nucleotides read TGTGCCAGCAGCTTAGCGGGAGGGGGTGGAGAGACCCAGTACTTC.